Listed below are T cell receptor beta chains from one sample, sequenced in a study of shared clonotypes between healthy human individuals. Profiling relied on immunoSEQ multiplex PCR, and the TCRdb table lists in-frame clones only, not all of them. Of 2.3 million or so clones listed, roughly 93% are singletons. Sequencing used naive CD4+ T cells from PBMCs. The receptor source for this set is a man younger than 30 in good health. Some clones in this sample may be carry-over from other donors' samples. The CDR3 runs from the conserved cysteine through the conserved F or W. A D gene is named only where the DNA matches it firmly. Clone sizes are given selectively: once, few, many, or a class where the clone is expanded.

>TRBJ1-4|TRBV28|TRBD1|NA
TGTGCCAGCAGTCCTCCGGGACAGAGAAATGAAAAACTGTTTTTT
CASSPPGQRNEKLFF
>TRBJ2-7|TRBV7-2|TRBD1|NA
TGTGCCAGCAGCTTACAGGGCAGGGGGTTATACTCCTACGAGCAGTACTTC
CASSLQGRGLYSYEQYF
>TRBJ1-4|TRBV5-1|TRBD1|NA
TGCGCCAGCAGCGAGGGACAGGGGGAGGAAAAACTGTTTTTT
CASSEGQGEEKLFF
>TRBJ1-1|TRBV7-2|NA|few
TGTGCCAGCAGCTACGGAGGGGACCCGGAAGCTTTCTTT
CASSYGGDPEAFF
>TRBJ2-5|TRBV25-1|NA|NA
TGTGCCAGCAGTGAATCAGGGACTGTTGCTGAGACCCAGTACTTC
CASSESGTVAETQYF
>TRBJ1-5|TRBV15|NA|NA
TGTGCCACCAGCAGAGATTTGATTGGGGGTCGCAATCAGCCCCAGCATTTT
CATSRDLIGGRNQPQHF
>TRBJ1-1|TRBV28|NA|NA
TGTGCCAGCAGCCACCTGGGGGATGGGGCTTTCTTT
CASSHLGDGAFF
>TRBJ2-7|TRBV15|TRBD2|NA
TGTGCCCTCCGGTCCGGGAGGGGCGAGCAGTACTTC
CALRSGRGEQYF
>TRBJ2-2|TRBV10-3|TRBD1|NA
TGTGCCATCAGACCGGGACAGTTCACCGGGGAGCTGTTTTTT
CAIRPGQFTGELFF
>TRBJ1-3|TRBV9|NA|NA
TGTGCCAGCAGCGTAGCTGGGCAGGGAATAGCTGGAAACACCATATATTTT
CASSVAGQGIAGNTIYF
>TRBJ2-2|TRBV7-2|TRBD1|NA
TGTGCCAGCAGGGCGGACAGGGGAGGTTACACCGGGGAGCTGTTTTTT
CASRADRGGYTGELFF
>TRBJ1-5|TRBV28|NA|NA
TGTGCCAGCACCCCACGAGGGACATTCCCCAATCAGCCCCAGCATTTT
CASTPRGTFPNQPQHF
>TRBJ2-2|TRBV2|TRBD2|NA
TGTGCCAGCAGTCGTAAACTAGCGGGAGAGGCCGGGGAGCTGTTTTTT
CASSRKLAGEAGELFF
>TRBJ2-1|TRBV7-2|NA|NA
TGTGCCAGCAGCATCCAAGCGGACTCCTACAATGAGCAGTTCTTC
CASSIQADSYNEQFF
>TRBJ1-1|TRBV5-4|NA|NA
TGTGCCAGCAGCCTCGGACGGGCAACTGAAGCTTTCTTT
CASSLGRATEAFF
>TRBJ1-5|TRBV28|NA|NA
TGTGCCAGCTCCTCCGGGGCGCGCCAGCATTTT
CASSSGARQHF
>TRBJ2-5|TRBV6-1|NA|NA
TGTGCCAGCAGTGAAGGACATCCGGAGACCCAGTACTTC
CASSEGHPETQYF
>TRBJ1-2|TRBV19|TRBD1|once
TGTGCCAGATCCCGTACTTCACCCGGGACAGGGGGAGGATATGGCTACACCTTC
CARSRTSPGTGGGYGYTF
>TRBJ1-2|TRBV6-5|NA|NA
TGTGCCAGCAGGCCAGGACAGATATTCTATGGCTACACCTTC
CASRPGQIFYGYTF
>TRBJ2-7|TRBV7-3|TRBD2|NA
TGTGCCAGCAGCCCAATAGCGGGAGGGGCGTTCGAGCAGTACTTC
CASSPIAGGAFEQYF
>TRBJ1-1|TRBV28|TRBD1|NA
TGTGCCAGCCGGCTTGGGACAGTGGGTCTTGGAGCTTTCTTT
CASRLGTVGLGAFF